These T cell receptor beta chains were read from a single sample in a study of radiation and T cells in renal cell carcinoma. The method was immunoSEQ multiplex PCR; TCRdb's version includes in-frame clones alone and lacks a portion of them. Counted here are around 180,000 clones, about nine tenths occurring once; the ten biggest clones make up approximately 10%. The sample was blood, taken from a patient whose treatment included radiotherapy and nephrectomy. The receptors come from a woman aged 45 to 65 with renal cell carcinoma. Each CDR3 is given with its conserved first and last residue. A D gene is named only where the DNA matches it firmly. The listing skips clone size in some rows; elsewhere it reads once, few, many or a size class.

clone size: once
J gene: TRBJ2-1
V gene: TRBV15
D gene: TRBD2
CDR3 protein: CATSRDSGGAYNEQFF
CDR3 DNA: TGTGCCACCAGCAGAGATAGCGGGGGAGCCTACAATGAGCAGTTCTTC

clone size: once
J gene: TRBJ2-5
V gene: TRBV4-2
D gene: TRBD2
CDR3 protein: CASSQLPPAGGSQETQYF
CDR3 DNA: TGTGCCAGCAGCCAGTTACCCCCAGCGGGGGGGTCCCAAGAGACCCAGTACTTC

clone size: .
J gene: TRBJ1-6
V gene: TRBV7-9
D gene: .
CDR3 protein: CASSLAQINSPLHF
CDR3 DNA: TGTGCCAGCAGCTTAGCCCAGATTAATTCACCCCTCCACTTT

clone size: .
J gene: TRBJ1-2
V gene: TRBV30
D gene: .
CDR3 protein: CAWSVLGIANYGYTF
CDR3 DNA: TGTGCCTGGAGTGTTTTAGGGATAGCTAACTATGGCTACACCTTC

clone size: .
J gene: TRBJ2-1
V gene: TRBV4-3
D gene: .
CDR3 protein: CASSQVGLNEQFF
CDR3 DNA: TGCGCCAGCAGCCAAGTGGGCCTCAATGAGCAGTTCTTC

clone size: .
J gene: TRBJ1-4
V gene: TRBV19
D gene: .
CDR3 protein: CASSSLGGVKLFF
CDR3 DNA: TGTGCCAGTAGTTCCCTAGGGGGAGTAAAACTGTTTTTT

clone size: .
J gene: TRBJ2-1
V gene: TRBV9
D gene: .
CDR3 protein: CASSVGEGEQFF
CDR3 DNA: TGTGCCAGCAGCGTAGGTGAGGGTGAGCAGTTCTTC

clone size: .
J gene: TRBJ1-1
V gene: TRBV7-3
D gene: TRBD1
CDR3 protein: CASSLTEGAAAFF
CDR3 DNA: TGTGCCAGCAGCTTAACTGAGGGGGCGGCGGCTTTCTTT

clone size: .
J gene: TRBJ1-2
V gene: TRBV19
D gene: .
CDR3 protein: CASSMFSREYYGYTF
CDR3 DNA: TGTGCCAGTAGTATGTTTAGCCGGGAGTACTATGGCTACACCTTC

clone size: .
J gene: TRBJ1-3
V gene: TRBV7-7
D gene: TRBD1
CDR3 protein: CASRLTGAAGNTIYF
CDR3 DNA: TGTGCTAGCAGGCTTACAGGGGCCGCTGGAAACACCATATATTTT

clone size: .
J gene: TRBJ1-2
V gene: TRBV20-1
D gene: .
CDR3 protein: CSARGGPGYTF
CDR3 DNA: TGCAGTGCTAGAGGGGGGCCTGGCTACACCTTC

clone size: .
J gene: TRBJ1-1
V gene: TRBV7-9
D gene: .
CDR3 protein: CASSFPGRYTEAFF
CDR3 DNA: TGTGCCAGCAGCTTCCCAGGGAGGTACACTGAAGCTTTCTTT

clone size: .
J gene: TRBJ1-3
V gene: TRBV29-1
D gene: .
CDR3 protein: CSARVFPGNTIYF
CDR3 DNA: TGCAGCGCCAGGGTATTCCCTGGAAACACCATATATTTT

clone size: .
J gene: TRBJ1-2
V gene: TRBV4-1
D gene: .
CDR3 protein: CASSQDLGAGGYTF
CDR3 DNA: TGCGCCAGCAGCCAAGATTTAGGGGCTGGGGGCTACACCTTC

clone size: few
J gene: TRBJ1-1
V gene: TRBV18
D gene: .
CDR3 protein: CASSQMDSNTEAFF
CDR3 DNA: TGTGCCAGCTCACAAATGGACAGTAACACTGAAGCTTTCTTT

clone size: few
J gene: TRBJ2-5
V gene: TRBV9
D gene: TRBD1
CDR3 protein: CASSRDEGANQETQYF
CDR3 DNA: TGTGCCAGCAGCCGGGATGAGGGGGCAAATCAAGAGACCCAGTACTTC

clone size: .
J gene: TRBJ2-3
V gene: TRBV13
D gene: TRBD2
CDR3 protein: CASSLVPLAGVSGTQYF
CDR3 DNA: TGTGCCAGCAGCTTAGTCCCACTAGCGGGGGTATCTGGTACGCAGTATTTT

clone size: .
J gene: TRBJ1-6
V gene: TRBV7-2
D gene: .
CDR3 protein: CASSLGARGENSPLHF
CDR3 DNA: TGTGCCAGCAGCTTAGGGGCACGGGGAGAGAATTCACCCCTCCACTTT

clone size: .
J gene: TRBJ2-2
V gene: TRBV4-3
D gene: TRBD2
CDR3 protein: CASSQSRAGGGELFF
CDR3 DNA: TGCGCCAGCAGCCAAAGTAGAGCGGGGGGCGGGGAGCTGTTTTTT

clone size: .
J gene: TRBJ2-7
V gene: TRBV5-1
D gene: .
CDR3 protein: CASSLWQGTYEQYF
CDR3 DNA: TGCGCCAGCAGCTTGTGGCAGGGGACCTACGAGCAGTACTTC

clone size: .
J gene: TRBJ2-7
V gene: TRBV4-1
D gene: .
CDR3 protein: CASSQDYRALRSYEQYF
CDR3 DNA: TGCGCCAGCAGCCAAGATTATAGGGCTCTGAGATCCTACGAGCAGTACTTC

clone size: .
J gene: TRBJ2-1
V gene: TRBV25-1
D gene: TRBD1
CDR3 protein: CASSDTRGQGYNEQFF
CDR3 DNA: TGTGCCAGCAGTGACACGAGGGGACAGGGATACAATGAGCAGTTCTTC

clone size: few
J gene: TRBJ1-5
V gene: TRBV10-3
D gene: .
CDR3 protein: CAISELGYNQPQHF
CDR3 DNA: TGTGCCATCAGTGAGCTGGGGTACAATCAGCCCCAGCATTTT

clone size: .
J gene: TRBJ2-7
V gene: TRBV10-3
D gene: .
CDR3 protein: CAISEFPPYEQYF
CDR3 DNA: TGTGCCATCAGTGAGTTTCCTCCCTACGAGCAGTACTTC

clone size: .
J gene: TRBJ2-5
V gene: TRBV7-9
D gene: .
CDR3 protein: CASSQVSETQYF
CDR3 DNA: TGTGCCAGCAGTCAAGTTTCAGAGACCCAGTACTTC

clone size: .
J gene: TRBJ1-4
V gene: TRBV4-1
D gene: .
CDR3 protein: CASSQVFGRTTNEKLFF
CDR3 DNA: TGCGCCAGCAGCCAAGTTTTTGGGAGGACAACTAATGAAAAACTGTTTTTT

clone size: .
J gene: TRBJ2-1
V gene: TRBV28
D gene: .
CDR3 protein: CASSLSGLGEQFF
CDR3 DNA: TGTGCCAGCAGCCTGTCAGGCTTAGGGGAGCAGTTCTTC

clone size: .
J gene: TRBJ1-2
V gene: TRBV14
D gene: .
CDR3 protein: CASSPFASNYGYTF
CDR3 DNA: TGTGCCAGCAGCCCCTTTGCTTCTAACTATGGCTACACCTTC

clone size: .
J gene: TRBJ2-3
V gene: TRBV2
D gene: .
CDR3 protein: CASSELETDTQYF
CDR3 DNA: TGTGCCAGCAGTGAACTGGAGACAGATACGCAGTATTTT

clone size: .
J gene: TRBJ1-4
V gene: TRBV6-5
D gene: .
CDR3 protein: CASSYMKNEKLFF
CDR3 DNA: TGTGCCAGCAGTTACATGAAGAATGAAAAACTGTTTTTT

clone size: .
J gene: TRBJ2-2
V gene: TRBV7-2
D gene: TRBD1
CDR3 protein: CASIVSGGWNGELFF
CDR3 DNA: TGTGCCAGCATCGTATCAGGGGGTTGGAACGGGGAGCTGTTTTTT

clone size: .
J gene: TRBJ1-3
V gene: TRBV9
D gene: .
CDR3 protein: CASSPLRGRNGDTIYF
CDR3 DNA: TGTGCCAGCAGCCCTTTAAGAGGGAGAAACGGAGACACCATATATTTT

clone size: .
J gene: TRBJ1-1
V gene: TRBV18
D gene: .
CDR3 protein: CASSPIGANTEAFF
CDR3 DNA: TGTGCCAGCTCACCAATAGGGGCGAACACTGAAGCTTTCTTT

clone size: .
J gene: TRBJ1-3
V gene: TRBV4-1
D gene: .
CDR3 protein: CASSQGLRQSSGNTIYF
CDR3 DNA: TGCGCCAGCAGCCAAGGTCTCAGGCAGAGCTCTGGAAACACCATATATTTT

clone size: .
J gene: TRBJ1-4
V gene: TRBV4-2
D gene: .
CDR3 protein: CASSQGTELSEKLFF
CDR3 DNA: TGTGCCAGCAGCCAAGGCACGGAATTGAGTGAAAAACTGTTTTTT

clone size: .
J gene: TRBJ2-1
V gene: TRBV6-6
D gene: TRBD1
CDR3 protein: CASSPLGDSIYNEQFF
CDR3 DNA: TGTGCCAGCAGTCCCTTAGGGGACAGCATATACAATGAGCAGTTCTTC

clone size: .
J gene: TRBJ1-5
V gene: TRBV18
D gene: .
CDR3 protein: CASSPAGGNQPQHF
CDR3 DNA: TGTGCCAGCTCACCAGCAGGGGGCAATCAGCCCCAGCATTTT

clone size: .
J gene: TRBJ2-1
V gene: TRBV7-9
D gene: TRBD2
CDR3 protein: CASSLGSGGDDEQFF
CDR3 DNA: TGTGCCAGCAGCTTAGGATCGGGGGGGGACGATGAGCAGTTCTTC

clone size: .
J gene: TRBJ1-1
V gene: TRBV29-1
D gene: .
CDR3 protein: CSGSGPGFEAFF
CDR3 DNA: TGCAGTGGGTCCGGGCCCGGATTTGAAGCTTTCTTT

clone size: .
J gene: TRBJ2-3
V gene: TRBV7-8
D gene: TRBD2
CDR3 protein: CASSLGNIAGGLYTQYF
CDR3 DNA: TGTGCCAGCAGCTTAGGGAATATAGCGGGGGGCCTCTATACGCAGTATTTT

clone size: .
J gene: TRBJ1-2
V gene: TRBV9
D gene: TRBD1
CDR3 protein: CASSVEGQGSGYTF
CDR3 DNA: TGTGCCAGCAGCGTAGAGGGACAGGGGAGCGGCTACACCTTC

clone size: .
J gene: TRBJ2-1
V gene: TRBV5-1
D gene: .
CDR3 protein: CASSPDAAGSVQFF
CDR3 DNA: TGCGCCAGCAGCCCGGACGCCGCCGGCTCAGTGCAGTTCTTC

clone size: .
J gene: TRBJ2-7
V gene: TRBV7-9
D gene: .
CDR3 protein: CASSARDSYEQYF
CDR3 DNA: TGTGCCAGCAGCGCGCGGGACTCCTACGAGCAGTACTTC

clone size: .
J gene: TRBJ2-7
V gene: TRBV18
D gene: .
CDR3 protein: CASSDLGRYEQYF
CDR3 DNA: TGTGCCAGCTCGGATTTGGGGAGATACGAGCAGTACTTC

clone size: .
J gene: TRBJ2-7
V gene: TRBV21-1
D gene: .
CDR3 protein: CASSRALDRVRAYF
CDR3 DNA: TGTGCCAGCAGCAGAGCCCTGGACAGGGTGCGTGCGTACTTC

clone size: .
J gene: TRBJ1-3
V gene: TRBV5-1
D gene: .
CDR3 protein: CASSLTAGLSSGNTIYF
CDR3 DNA: TGCGCCAGCAGCTTGACGGCGGGGTTGAGCTCTGGAAACACCATATATTTT

clone size: .
J gene: TRBJ2-7
V gene: TRBV9
D gene: .
CDR3 protein: CASSVGGSLSYEQYF
CDR3 DNA: TGTGCCAGCAGCGTAGGTGGCAGCCTCTCCTACGAGCAGTACTTC

clone size: .
J gene: TRBJ1-5
V gene: TRBV10-2
D gene: TRBD1
CDR3 protein: CASSATGRAGQPQHF
CDR3 DNA: TGCGCCAGCAGTGCGACAGGGAGGGCGGGTCAGCCCCAGCATTTT

clone size: few
J gene: TRBJ2-2
V gene: TRBV5-1
D gene: .
CDR3 protein: CASSLDLAGELFF
CDR3 DNA: TGCGCCAGCAGCTTGGATTTGGCCGGGGAGCTGTTTTTT

clone size: many
J gene: TRBJ1-5
V gene: TRBV2
D gene: .
CDR3 protein: CASRQDISNQPQHF
CDR3 DNA: TGTGCCAGCAGGCAGGACATTAGCAATCAGCCCCAGCATTTT

clone size: .
J gene: TRBJ2-7
V gene: TRBV30
D gene: TRBD1
CDR3 protein: CAWGAGTADYEQYF
CDR3 DNA: TGTGCCTGGGGGGCCGGGACAGCCGATTACGAGCAGTACTTC

clone size: .
J gene: TRBJ2-3
V gene: TRBV30
D gene: TRBD1
CDR3 protein: CAWDRGGDADTQYF
CDR3 DNA: TGTGCCTGGGACAGGGGGGGAGATGCAGATACGCAGTATTTT

clone size: once
J gene: TRBJ2-7
V gene: TRBV11-2
D gene: .
CDR3 protein: CASSSQDYEQYF
CDR3 DNA: TGTGCCAGCAGCTCACAAGACTACGAGCAGTACTTC

clone size: once
J gene: TRBJ1-5
V gene: TRBV5-5
D gene: .
CDR3 protein: CASSSIQDYNQPQHF
CDR3 DNA: TGTGCCAGCAGCTCGATACAGGACTACAATCAGCCCCAGCATTTT

clone size: .
J gene: TRBJ2-7
V gene: TRBV7-3
D gene: .
CDR3 protein: CASSPRPRDEQYF
CDR3 DNA: TGTGCCAGCAGCCCCCGCCCGCGGGACGAGCAGTACTTC

clone size: .
J gene: TRBJ1-1
V gene: TRBV6-5
D gene: .
CDR3 protein: CASSYGAEGDSTEAFF
CDR3 DNA: TGTGCCAGCAGTTACGGGGCAGAGGGAGATTCCACTGAAGCTTTCTTT

clone size: once
J gene: TRBJ1-2
V gene: TRBV7-8
D gene: .
CDR3 protein: CASSLAGGLNYGYTF
CDR3 DNA: TGTGCCAGCAGCTTAGCCGGGGGACTTAACTATGGCTACACCTTC